The 2 T cell receptor beta chains given below trace back to one sample, sequenced in a study of monozygotic twins with inflammatory bowel disease. TCRdb reprocessed the 5' RACE reads and stores each CDR3 protein as one record, lacking DNA. The data include about 150,000 distinct CDR3 sequences; the top ten clones carry approximately 1.2%. The sequencing input was blood. All receptors derive from a human donor with ulcerative colitis or Crohn's disease, or a healthy co-twin of an affected twin (not recorded which).

The chain couples TRBV28 to TRBJ1-6. CDR1 is MDHEN, CDR2 SYDVKM, per germline. This CDR3 is built from 12 residues. This CDR3 reads CATSIMDSPLHF.

The chain is built from TRBV7-9 and TRBJ2-7; TCRdb outputs TRBD2, but without DNA this stays unchecked. The CDR3 spans 16 residues. Germline V gene data show CDR1 as SEHNR and CDR2 as FQNEAQ (reference sequence). The CDR3 spells CASSPDNLGLAGEQYF.